The 21 T cell receptor beta chains in this list originate from one sample, sequenced in a study of post-analysis software for immune sequencing data. Carried by the TCR beta cDNA libraries were unique molecular identifiers. TCRdb re-called the PCR reads with MiXCR, one entry per CDR3 protein. This table holds hundreds of thousands of distinct CDR3 sequences, roughly three fifths found once. The study's findings and limits: Included in a set of about 5 TRBV segments more frequent in patients than controls were TRBV5-6, TRBV5-1 and TRBV20-1.

These receptors' targets are unknown. The sequencing sample was made of blood. The receptors stem from a girl aged 2-10 years with multiple sclerosis.

The V gene is TRBV29-1, the J gene TRBJ1-2; the D gene is possibly TRBD1 (6 bases). Germline values: CDR1 SQVTM, CDR2 ANQGSEA. The CDR3 is made up of 11 amino acids. The V gene lost 7 bases and the J gene lost 8 bases, with 14 bases spanning the gap. The CDR3 here is CSARGGDGYTF. Here the CDR3 DNA reads TGCAGCGCTAGGGGGGGGGACGGCTACACCTTC.

The gene calls are TRBV7-9 and TRBJ2-3; D possibly corresponds to TRBD1 (6 bases). The germline V gene has CDR1 SEHNR and CDR2 FQNEAQ (reference sequence). V lost 3 bases and J 3 bases, leaving 13 bases between the germline ends. The length of the CDR3 is 15 residues. CDR3 protein: CASSFGRGLTDTQYF. The DNA for the CDR3 is TGTGCCAGCAGCTTCGGCAGGGGATTAACAGATACGCAGTATTTT.

The chain combines TRBV7-6 with TRBJ2-5, with TRBD2 matching over 8 bases. This CDR3 is built from 15 residues. The trim removed 1 base at V and 6 bases at J, leaving 7 bases unmatched. Germline V CDR1 and CDR2: SGHVS, FNYEAQ. CDR3 DNA: TGTGCCAGCAGCTTAGGACTAGCGATCGGGAAGACCCAGTACTTC. Residues: CASSLGLAIGKTQYF.

The genes are TRBV7-2 and TRBJ2-5, with 8 bases aligning to TRBD1. Trimming at V came to 5 bases and at J to 13 bases, leaving 9 bases not matched to a gene. The V gene's germline CDR1 is SGHTA and CDR2 FQGNSA. The CDR3 runs to 12 residues. The CDR3: CASSTRQGRLYF. The CDR3 coding sequence is TGTGCCAGCAGCACCCGACAGGGGAGGCTGTACTTC.

The chain recombines TRBV27 with TRBJ1-2, with 8 bases lining up with TRBD1. Germline values: CDR1 MNHEY, CDR2 SMNVEV (reference sequence). V dropped 4 bases and J dropped 8; count of bases not matched to a gene: 3. The CDR3 covers 12 residues. In nucleotides, the CDR3 is TGTGCCAGCAGTTGCAGGGGGCGCGGCTACACCTTC. Residues: CASSCRGRGYTF.

The chain is built from TRBV20-1 and TRBJ2-3; D call uncertain. This CDR3 has 14 residues. Germline assignment: CDR1 DFQATT and CDR2 SNEGSKA (reference sequence). V lost 1 base to trimming and J lost 0 bases, with 8 bases between them. The CDR3 reads CSARGRASTDTQYF. In DNA form, the CDR3 reads TGCAGTGCTAGAGGTCGGGCTAGCACAGATACGCAGTATTTT.

The chain uses TRBV20-1 and TRBJ1-6, with a weak D call TRBD1 (6 bases). The V end lost 3 bases, the J end lost 5 bases, and 17 bases lay between the germline ends. The CDR3 is made up of 16 amino acids. Germline assignment: CDR1 DFQATT and CDR2 SNEGSKA (reference sequence). The CDR3 DNA reads TGCAGTGCTAGGTTAGGGGACACCAGGAATAATTCACCCCTCCACTTT. This codes for CSARLGDTRNNSPLHF.

The chain carries TRBV11-3 and TRBJ2-7; maybe TRBD2 (5 bases). This CDR3 region has 13 residues. In germline, CDR1 is SGHNT, CDR2 YENEEA. Trimming removed 5 bases from V and 6 bases from J, with 14 bases in between. The chain's CDR3 is CASSTGTRAEQYF. The DNA for the CDR3 is TGTGCCAGCAGCACGGGAACTAGAGCCGAGCAGTACTTC.

The chain joins TRBV7-2 to TRBJ2-3; D possibly corresponds to TRBD2 (7 bases). CDR1 is SGHTA and CDR2 is FQGNSA in the germline V gene. Trimming cost V 5 bases and J 5 bases, with 17 bases left between them. CDR3 length: 15 residues. CDR3 amino acids: CASSLGGARGDTQYF. The CDR3 nucleotides read TGTGCCAGCAGCCTGGGGGGGGCTAGGGGAGATACGCAGTATTTT.

The chain is built from TRBV30 and TRBJ2-3, with 9 bases that match TRBD1. V gave up 4 bases and J gave up 4 bases; unmatched junction bases: 9. Germline V CDR1 and CDR2: GTSNPN, SVGIG (reference sequence). CDR3 length: 15 amino acids. This CDR3 reads CAWKRTGVGADTQYF. CDR3 nucleotide sequence: TGTGCCTGGAAACGGACAGGGGTCGGGGCAGATACGCAGTATTTT.

The chain uses TRBV7-2 and TRBJ2-1; 8 positions match TRBD2. The germline CDR1 and CDR2 sequences are SGHTA and FQGNSA. The J segment lost 6 bases and the V segment lost 5 bases, leaving 9 bases of the junction unmatched. The CDR3 has 15 amino acids. The CDR3 loop reads CASSPGGGQGNEQFF. CDR3 nucleotides: TGTGCCAGCAGCCCCGGCGGGGGGCAGGGCAATGAGCAGTTCTTC.

This clonotype was seen only once. The chain combines TRBV5-1 with TRBJ2-5; D unclear. V shed 0 bases and J shed 4 bases, with 7 bases lying between them. Germline lookup yields CDR1 SGHRS and CDR2 YFSETQ. This CDR3 has 13 amino acids. CDR3 bases: TGCGCCAGCAGCTTGGCCTTTGTAGAGACCCAGTACTTC. Encoded protein: CASSLAFVETQYF.

The J gene is TRBJ2-7, the V gene TRBV27, with D tentatively TRBD1 or TRBD2 (5 bases each). The assigned J gene may be wrong: the sequence end matches TRBJ2-5 better. Germline CDR1 reads MNHEY; CDR2 reads SMNVEV (reference sequence). The CDR3 totals 16 residues. The CDR3 loop reads CASSYEGTGVRETQYF. CDR3 in DNA: TGTGCCAGCAGTTATGAGGGGACCGGGGTCCGGGAGACCCAGTACTTC.

The chain uses TRBV7-9 and TRBJ2-7; no clear D. The CDR3 consists of 13 residues. V was trimmed by 2 bases and J by 6 bases, leaving 11 bases between them. Germline V CDR1 and CDR2: SEHNR, FQNEAQ (reference sequence). The CDR3 region is CASSLLSPSEQYF. The CDR3 DNA follows: TGTGCCAGCAGCTTACTGAGTCCCTCCGAGCAGTACTTC.

The gene calls are TRBV4-1 and TRBJ2-6; D possibly corresponds to TRBD2 (5 bases). CDR3 length equals 21 residues. V was cut by 0 bases and J by 0 bases, with 21 bases left in between. Germline-derived CDR1 and CDR2 are MGHRA and YSYEKL. DNA for the CDR3: TGCGCCAGCAGCCAAGAGACAATGTACTTGGACTCCTCCTCTGGGGCCAACGTCCTGACTTTC. Translation: CASSQETMYLDSSSGANVLTF.

In its sample, this clonotype was seen a few times. The chain has TRBV5-5 and TRBJ2-1, with D uncertain. With 1 base removed from V and 0 bases from J, the gap between germline ends came to 11 bases. CDR1 and CDR2 (germline): SGHKS, YYEKEE (reference sequence). The CDR3 is 16 residues long. The CDR3 region is CASSLSNPSSYNEQFF. DNA for the CDR3: TGTGCCAGCAGCTTGTCCAATCCTAGCTCCTACAATGAGCAGTTCTTC.

This chain uses TRBV20-1 with TRBJ2-1; D is possibly TRBD1 (6 bases). V gave up 6 bases and J gave up 4 bases, with 16 bases separating them. Germline assignment: CDR1 DFQATT and CDR2 SNEGSKA (reference sequence). The CDR3 is 14 amino acids. This CDR3 reads CSAQGPPIYNEQFF. DNA for the CDR3: TGCAGTGCCCAGGGGCCACCTATTTACAATGAGCAGTTCTTC.

This clonotype was counted a few times. The CDR3 region has the DNA TGTGCCAGCAGCAACACAGGACTATCCGGAAACACCATATATTTT. Its translation: CASSNTGLSGNTIYF. This chain links TRBV6-6 with TRBJ1-3, with D perhaps matching TRBD1 (5 bases). The V end lost 6 bases, the J end lost 4 bases, and 16 bases lay between the germline ends. In germline, CDR1 is MNHNY, CDR2 SVGAGI (reference sequence). The CDR3 spans 15 residues.

The V call is TRBV20-1, the J call TRBJ2-3; D is tentatively TRBD1 or TRBD2 (6 bases each). V was trimmed by 2 bases and J by 6 bases, leaving 9 bases between them. This CDR3 spans 12 amino acids. Germline V gives CDR1 DFQATT, CDR2 SNEGSKA (reference sequence). The DNA for the CDR3 is TGCAGTGCTAGAAGGGGGGCTGATACGCAGTATTTT. Amino acids: CSARRGADTQYF.

The gene calls are TRBV24-1 and TRBJ2-7; a possible D gene is TRBD1 (5 bases). Trimming left V 7 bases short and J 6 bases short, with 12 bases between. The CDR3 is 12 residues long. The germline V gene encodes CDR1 KGHDR and CDR2 SFDVKD. CDR3 DNA sequence: TGTGCCACCAGCCTCCCAGGGTCCGAGCAGTACTTC. Its protein product is CATSLPGSEQYF.

The rearrangement links TRBV15 to TRBJ2-5; D uncertain. Per germline, CDR1 LNHNV and CDR2 YYDKDF (reference sequence). V lost 2 bases and J 2 bases, leaving 6 bases between the germline ends. The CDR3 consists of 13 residues. The CDR3 bases are TGTGCCACCAGCAGAAGACATCAAGAGACCCAGTACTTC. Residues: CATSRRHQETQYF.